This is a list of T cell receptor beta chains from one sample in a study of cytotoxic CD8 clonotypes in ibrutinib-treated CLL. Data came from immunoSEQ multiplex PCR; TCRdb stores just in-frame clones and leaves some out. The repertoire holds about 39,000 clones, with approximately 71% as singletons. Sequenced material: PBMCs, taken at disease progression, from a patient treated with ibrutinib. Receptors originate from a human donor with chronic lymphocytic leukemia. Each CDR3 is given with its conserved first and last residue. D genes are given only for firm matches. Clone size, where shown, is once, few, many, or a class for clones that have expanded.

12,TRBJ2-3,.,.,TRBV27,CASKERTDTQYF,TGTGCCAGCAAGGAACGGACAGATACGCAGTATTTT
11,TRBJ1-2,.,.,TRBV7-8,CASSREGGYTF,TGTGCCAGCAGCAGGGAGGGTGGCTACACCTTC
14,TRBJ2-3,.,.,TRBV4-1,CASSLGDNTDTQYF,TGCGCCAGCAGCTTGGGGGACAACACAGATACGCAGTATTTT
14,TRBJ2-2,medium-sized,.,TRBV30,CAWKRMANTGELFF,TGTGCCTGGAAGAGGATGGCGAACACCGGGGAGCTGTTTTTT
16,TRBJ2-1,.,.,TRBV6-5,CASSLRGPKSYNEQFF,TGTGCCAGCAGTTTAAGAGGGCCTAAATCCTACAATGAGCAGTTCTTC
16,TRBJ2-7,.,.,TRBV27,CASSLSSDYHADEQYF,TGTGCCAGCAGTTTATCGTCGGACTACCACGCAGACGAGCAGTACTTC
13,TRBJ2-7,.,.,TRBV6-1,CASIALGIHEQYF,TGTGCCAGCATCGCACTGGGGATCCACGAGCAGTACTTC
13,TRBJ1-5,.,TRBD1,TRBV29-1,CSVKGQGGQPQHF,TGCAGCGTTAAGGGACAGGGGGGCCAGCCCCAGCATTTT
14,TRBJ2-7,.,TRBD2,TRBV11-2,CASSLRTSGYEQYF,TGTGCCAGCAGCTTAAGGACTAGCGGCTACGAGCAGTACTTC
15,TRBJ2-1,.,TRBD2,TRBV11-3,CASSLLTSGLHEQFF,TGTGCCAGCAGCTTATTGACTAGCGGGCTCCATGAGCAGTTCTTC
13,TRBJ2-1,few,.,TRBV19,CASSISSGFEQFF,TGTGCCAGTAGTATCTCATCAGGGTTCGAGCAGTTCTTC
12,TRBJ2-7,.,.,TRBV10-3,CAIREPKNEQYF,TGTGCCATCAGGGAACCTAAAAACGAGCAGTACTTC
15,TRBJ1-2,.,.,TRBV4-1,CASSQDNRVTGGYTF,TGCGCCAGCAGCCAAGACAACAGGGTAACGGGTGGCTACACCTTC
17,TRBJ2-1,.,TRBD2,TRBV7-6,CASSLWPLGRAEDEQFF,TGTGCCAGCAGCTTATGGCCTCTCGGGAGGGCCGAGGATGAGCAGTTCTTC
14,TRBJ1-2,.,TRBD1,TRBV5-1,CASSIGTAGYGYTF,TGCGCCAGCAGCATAGGGACAGCCGGCTATGGCTACACCTTC
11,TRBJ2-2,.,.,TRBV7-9,CASSLTGELFF,TGTGCCAGCAGCTTAACCGGGGAGCTGTTTTTT
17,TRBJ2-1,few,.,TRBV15,CATEMGLTRGTYNEQFF,TGTGCCACCGAAATGGGACTGACGAGAGGCACCTACAATGAGCAGTTCTTC
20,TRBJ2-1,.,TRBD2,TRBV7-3,CASSFYPGPSSGRLNNEQFF,TGTGCCAGCAGCTTCTACCCGGGTCCTTCTAGCGGGAGACTGAACAATGAGCAGTTCTTC
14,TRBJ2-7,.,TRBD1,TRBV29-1,CSVEGDTGGNEQYF,TGCAGCGTTGAAGGAGACACAGGGGGCAACGAGCAGTACTTC
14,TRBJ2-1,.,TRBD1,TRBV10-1,CASSVGTGVNEQFF,TGCGCCAGCAGTGTAGGGACAGGGGTCAATGAGCAGTTCTTC
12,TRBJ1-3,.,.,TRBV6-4,CASRGFADTIYF,TGTGCCAGCAGGGGGTTTGCTGACACCATATATTTT
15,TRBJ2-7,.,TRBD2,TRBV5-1,CASSLEASGNYEQYF,TGCGCCAGCAGCTTGGAGGCTAGCGGAAACTACGAGCAGTACTTC
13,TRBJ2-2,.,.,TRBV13,CASSWTITGELFF,TGTGCCAGCAGCTGGACCATCACCGGGGAGCTGTTTTTT
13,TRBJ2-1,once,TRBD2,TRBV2,CASSATSENEQFF,TGTGCCAGCAGTGCGACTAGCGAAAATGAGCAGTTCTTC
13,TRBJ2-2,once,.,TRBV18,CASSPDRSGELFF,TGTGCCAGCTCACCAGACAGGTCCGGGGAGCTGTTTTTT
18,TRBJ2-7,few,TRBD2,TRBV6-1,CASSGGTSGRGTLYEQYF,TGTGCCAGCAGTGGAGGGACTAGCGGGCGCGGGACCCTTTACGAGCAGTACTTC
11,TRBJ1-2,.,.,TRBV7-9,CASSLVGGYTF,TGTGCCAGCAGCTTAGTAGGTGGCTACACCTTC
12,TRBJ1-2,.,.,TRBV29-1,CSVEDPGYGYTF,TGCAGCGTTGAAGATCCCGGATATGGCTACACCTTC
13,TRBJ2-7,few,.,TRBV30,CAWTLLSSYEQYF,TGTGCCTGGACGTTGTTGAGCTCCTACGAGCAGTACTTC
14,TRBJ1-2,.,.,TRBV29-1,CSVRSTGLDYGYTF,TGCAGCGTTCGCTCCACAGGGTTGGACTATGGCTACACCTTC
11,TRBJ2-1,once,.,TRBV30,CAWGLYNEQFF,TGTGCCTGGGGACTTTACAATGAGCAGTTCTTC
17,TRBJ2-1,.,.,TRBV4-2,CASSQDLRGSSYNEQFF,TGTGCCAGCAGCCAAGATCTGAGGGGGAGCTCCTACAATGAGCAGTTCTTC
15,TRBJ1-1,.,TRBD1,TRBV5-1,CASSGAGQGGTEAFF,TGCGCCAGCAGCGGGGCGGGACAGGGAGGGACTGAAGCTTTCTTT
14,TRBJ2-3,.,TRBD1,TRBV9,CASSVGQGADTQYF,TGTGCCAGCAGCGTAGGCCAGGGGGCAGATACGCAGTATTTT
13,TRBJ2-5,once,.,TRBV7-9,CASSLNGGETQYF,TGTGCCAGCAGCTTAAACGGGGGAGAGACCCAGTACTTC
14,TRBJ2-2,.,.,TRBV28,CASSGLGNTGELFF,TGTGCCAGCAGCGGGCTAGGGAACACCGGGGAGCTGTTTTTT
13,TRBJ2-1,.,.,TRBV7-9,CASSLAGGREQFF,TGTGCCAGCAGCTTAGCTGGGGGTAGGGAGCAGTTCTTC
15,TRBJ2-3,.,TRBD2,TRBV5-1,CASSPRTSGTDTQYF,TGCGCCAGCAGCCCAAGGACTAGCGGCACAGATACGCAGTATTTT
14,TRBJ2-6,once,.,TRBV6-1,CASSEARGANVLTF,TGTGCCAGCAGTGAAGCGCGGGGGGCCAACGTCCTGACTTTC
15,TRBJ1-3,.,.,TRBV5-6,CASSLLLGWENTIYF,TGTGCCAGCAGCTTGCTTCTGGGTTGGGAGAACACCATATATTTT
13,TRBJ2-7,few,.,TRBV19,CASSIGGSYEQYF,TGTGCCAGTAGTATCGGAGGGAGCTACGAGCAGTACTTC
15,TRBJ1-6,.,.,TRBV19,CASSRTAGSDSPLHF,TGTGCCAGTAGTCGGACCGCGGGGAGCGATTCACCCCTCCACTTT
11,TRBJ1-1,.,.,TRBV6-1,CASSETEVAFF,TGTGCCAGCAGTGAAACAGAGGTGGCTTTCTTT
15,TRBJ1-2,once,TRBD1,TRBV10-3,CAISEAGQGSYGYTF,TGTGCCATCAGTGAGGCGGGACAGGGCTCCTATGGCTACACCTTC
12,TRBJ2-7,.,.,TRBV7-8,CASSLLSGEQYF,TGTGCCAGCAGCTTGTTGTCGGGCGAGCAGTACTTC
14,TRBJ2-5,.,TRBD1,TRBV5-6,CASSQTGVGETQYF,TGTGCCAGCAGCCAGACAGGGGTGGGAGAGACCCAGTACTTC
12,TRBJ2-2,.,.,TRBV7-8,CASSLYSPELFF,TGTGCCAGCAGCTTATACTCCCCGGAGCTGTTTTTT
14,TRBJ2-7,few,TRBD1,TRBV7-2,CASSRDRGPYEQYF,TGTGCCAGCAGCCGGGACAGGGGGCCCTACGAGCAGTACTTC
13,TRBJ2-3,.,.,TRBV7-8,CASSPLSRDTQYF,TGTGCCAGCAGCCCCCTGAGCCGCGATACGCAGTATTTT
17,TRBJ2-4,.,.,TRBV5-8,CASSLAATSPAKNIQYF,TGTGCCAGCAGCTTGGCCGCGACGTCCCCAGCCAAAAACATTCAGTACTTC